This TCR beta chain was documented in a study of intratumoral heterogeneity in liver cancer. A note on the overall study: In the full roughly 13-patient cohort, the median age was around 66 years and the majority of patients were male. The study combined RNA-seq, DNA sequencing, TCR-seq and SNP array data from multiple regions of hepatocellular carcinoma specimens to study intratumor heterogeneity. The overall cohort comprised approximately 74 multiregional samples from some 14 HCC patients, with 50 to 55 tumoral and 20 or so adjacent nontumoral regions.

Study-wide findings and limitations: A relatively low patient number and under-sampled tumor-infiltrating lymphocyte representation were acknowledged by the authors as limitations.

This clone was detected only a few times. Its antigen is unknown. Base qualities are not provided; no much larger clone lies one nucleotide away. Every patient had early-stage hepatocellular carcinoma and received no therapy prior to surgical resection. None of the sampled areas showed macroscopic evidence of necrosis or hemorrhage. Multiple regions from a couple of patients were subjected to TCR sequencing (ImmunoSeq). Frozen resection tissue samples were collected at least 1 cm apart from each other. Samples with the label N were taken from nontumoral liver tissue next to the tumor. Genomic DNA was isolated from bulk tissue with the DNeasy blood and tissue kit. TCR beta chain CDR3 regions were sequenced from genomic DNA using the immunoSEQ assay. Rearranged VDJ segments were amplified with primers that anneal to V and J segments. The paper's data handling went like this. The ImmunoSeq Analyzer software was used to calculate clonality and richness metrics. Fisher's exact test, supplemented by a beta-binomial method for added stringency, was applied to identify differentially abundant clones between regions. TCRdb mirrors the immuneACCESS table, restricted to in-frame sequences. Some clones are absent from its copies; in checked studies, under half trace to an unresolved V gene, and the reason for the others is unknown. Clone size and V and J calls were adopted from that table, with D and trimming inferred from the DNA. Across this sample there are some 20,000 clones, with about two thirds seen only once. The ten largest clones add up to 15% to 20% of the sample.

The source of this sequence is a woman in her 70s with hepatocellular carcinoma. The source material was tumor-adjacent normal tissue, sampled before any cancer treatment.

CDR3 reads: CASSTDEFGYTF. In nucleotides, the sequence is TGTGCCAGCTCAACTGATGAGTTCGGCTACACCTTC. The rearrangement joined TRBV18 to TRBJ1-2; confidence is insufficient to name the D gene. V and J lose 5 bases and 8 bases, and a span of 12 bases separates them. As encoded in the germline V gene, CDR1 is KGHSH while CDR2 is LQKENI. The CDR3 sequence holds 12 residues, the cysteine and phenylalanine included. The read is trimmed to its CDR3 DNA, 36 bases read in frame from base 1.